This T cell receptor (beta chain) was sequenced for a study of CD4 T cells in relation to SARS-CoV-2 and coronaviruses. About this clone: Its specificity is not known.

The germline V gene encodes CDR1 SNHLY and CDR2 FYNNEI. The ends were cut back, 7 bases at V and 4 bases at J, with 16 bases in the middle. CDR3 length: 14 amino acids. Method: immunoSEQ multiplex PCR; TCRdb's copy keeps in-frame clones and lacks some. The sample consists of tens of thousands of clones, roughly 84% of them appearing once. This chain connects TRBV2 to TRBJ2-5; D tentatively fits TRBD1 or TRBD2 (5 bases each). The clonotype comes from an adult with COVID-19. The specimen sequenced was naive CD4+ T cells from PBMCs, cultured in vitro. Indicated subset: naive CD4+ T cells isolated by negative enrichment. CDR3 protein: CASNPGGPGETQYF. The CDR3 DNA is TGTGCCAGCAACCCTGGGGGTCCAGGAGAGACCCAGTACTTC.